The entry below describes one T cell receptor beta chain. Its specificity is not known. This sample was taken from a study of cytomegalovirus exposure and HLA in healthy donors. The overall study: Most genotyped donors, over 70% of some 400, had Caucasian-associated genetic ancestry. The study's findings and limits: Presence/absence analysis assumed near-uniform sequencing depth across donors. For most TCR beta V segments, an earlier analysis put the productive rate at about 90% or about 30% of the time. Looking again later, the authors saw that most CMV-associated TCR beta chains seemed HLA-restricted.

Germline V CDR1 and CDR2: SQVTM, ANQGSEA. CDR3 size: 12 residues. The primer mix had 60 Vbeta and 13 Jbeta primers. Repertoires were generated with immunoSEQ multiplex PCR, while TCRdb's copy carries only in-frame clones and drops some. The table records approximately 210,000 clones, approximately 79% of them present only once. This chain connects TRBV29-1 to TRBJ2-7; 7 nucleotides agree with TRBD2. This TCR was sampled from a male donor in good health and CMV-seronegative. The source material was PBMCs. CDR3 nucleotide sequence: TGCAGTGCCCAGCGGGGCGCCTACGAGCAGTACTTC. Encoded protein: CSAQRGAYEQYF.